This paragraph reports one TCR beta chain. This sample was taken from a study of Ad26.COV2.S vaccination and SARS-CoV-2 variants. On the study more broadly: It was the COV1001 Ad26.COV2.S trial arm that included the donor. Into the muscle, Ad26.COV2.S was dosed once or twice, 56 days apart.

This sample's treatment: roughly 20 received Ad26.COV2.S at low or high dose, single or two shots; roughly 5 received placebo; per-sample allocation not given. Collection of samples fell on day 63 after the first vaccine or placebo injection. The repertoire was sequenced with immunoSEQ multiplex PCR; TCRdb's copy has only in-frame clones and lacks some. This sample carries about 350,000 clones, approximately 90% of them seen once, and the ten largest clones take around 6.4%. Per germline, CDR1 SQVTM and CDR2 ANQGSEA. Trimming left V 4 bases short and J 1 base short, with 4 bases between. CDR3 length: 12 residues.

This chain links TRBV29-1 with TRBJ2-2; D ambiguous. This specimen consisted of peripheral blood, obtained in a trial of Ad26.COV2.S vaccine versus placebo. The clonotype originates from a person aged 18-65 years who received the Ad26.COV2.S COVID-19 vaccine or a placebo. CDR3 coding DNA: TGCAGCGTTGCACGGAACACCGGGGAGCTGTTTTTT. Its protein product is CSVARNTGELFF.